This T cell receptor beta chain was recovered during a study of blood T cell repertoires in COVID-19. In germline, CDR1 is SGHRS, CDR2 YFSETQ. The CDR3 loop spans 14 amino acids. With V trimmed by 4 bases and J by 3 bases, 2 bases remained unmatched. Comment on this clone: The identical CDR3 is also encoded by other nucleotide sequences in the sample.

Sequencing used immunoSEQ multiplex PCR; TCRdb keeps in-frame clones, though not all of them. Here the sample spans 150,000 to 200,000 clones, 90% to 95% being singletons. The source of this sequence is a man younger than 45 with COVID-19, enrolled during active disease. Sequencing was carried out using peripheral blood. This rearrangement joins TRBV5-1 to TRBJ1-1, with 11 nucleotides matching TRBD1. The CDR3 loop reads CASSPGQGDTEAFF. The CDR3 nucleotides are TGCGCCAGCAGCCCGGGACAGGGGGACACTGAAGCTTTCTTT.